The 19 T cell receptor beta chains presented below share a single source sample, sequenced in a study of blood T cell repertoires in COVID-19. Method: immunoSEQ multiplex PCR; TCRdb's copy keeps in-frame clones and lacks some. The table lists around 210,000 clones, about 82% of them singletons. The sequencing input was peripheral blood. These receptors came from a man aged 55 to 70 with COVID-19, enrolled during active disease.

The rearrangement uses TRBV7-8 and TRBJ1-5; D not certain. The CDR3 sequence is 17 residues long. Germline lookup yields CDR1 SGHVS and CDR2 FQNEAQ. The V gene lost 4 bases and the J gene lost 0 bases, with 16 bases spanning the gap. The CDR3 coding sequence is TGTGCCAGCAGCTCAACCTCCCAACTCAATAGCAATCAGCCCCAGCATTTT. It is translated as CASSSTSQLNSNQPQHF.

CDR3 amino acids: CASNTHYLQGSNSNQPQHF. The CDR3 coding sequence is TGTGCCAGCAACACTCACTACCTGCAGGGTAGCAATAGCAATCAGCCCCAGCATTTT. This chain joins TRBV21-1 and TRBJ1-5; the table calls TRBD1, which could not be checked here. TRBV21-1 is a pseudogene locus. The CDR3 runs to 19 residues.

The chain carries TRBV2 and TRBJ1-3, with D perhaps matching TRBD1 (5 bases). V lost 6 bases to trimming and J lost 3 bases, with 15 bases between them. Germline CDR1 reads SNHLY; CDR2 reads FYNNEI. The CDR3 has 15 residues. The DNA for the CDR3 is TGTGCCAGCAGCCCCGGCAGGGCCAGTGGAAACACCATATATTTT. This sequence encodes CASSPGRASGNTIYF.

The genes are TRBV29-1 and TRBJ2-7; TRBD1 matches at 7 bases. V trimming: 7 bases; J trimming: 5 bases; junction bases outside the gene matches: 11. This CDR3 comprises 13 residues. Germline CDR1 reads SQVTM; CDR2 reads ANQGSEA. Written as DNA, the CDR3 is TGCAGCGCCCGAGGGGGCAGTATGGACGAGCAGTACTTC. It specifies CSARGGSMDEQYF.

This clone was picked up one time. The V call is TRBV30, the J call TRBJ2-6, with a tentative D call TRBD2 (5 bases). This CDR3 is 14 amino acids long. Between the trimmed V and J ends, which lost 3 bases and 1 base, there was a span of 7 bases. Germline CDR1 is GTSNPN and CDR2 is SVGIG (reference sequence). CDR3 coding DNA: TGTGCCTGGAGGCGGGTTTCTGGGGCCAACGTCCTGACTTTC. This gives the protein CAWRRVSGANVLTF.

The V call is TRBV5-4, the J call TRBJ2-2, with 9 bases identical to TRBD2. The CDR3 sequence is 17 residues long. J gave up 7 bases and V 7 bases, and 17 bases lay outside the gene matches. Germline assignment: CDR1 SGHNT and CDR2 YYREEE (reference sequence). The DNA of the CDR3 is TGTGCCAGCCGACCGGGGGGGCGGGAGGGCGTCGGCGGGGAGCTGTTTTTT. Its translation is CASRPGGREGVGGELFF.

V is TRBV28 and J is TRBJ1-5; D may be TRBD1 (6 bases). V was cut by 6 bases and J by 7 bases, with 10 bases left in between. CDR1 is MDHEN and CDR2 is SYDVKM in the germline V gene. This CDR3 has 12 amino acids. The CDR3 here is CASRSGQQPQHF. The CDR3 region has the DNA TGTGCCAGCAGGTCGGGACAACAGCCCCAGCATTTT. The variable domain in full, with the rest retrieved from reference TRBV28 and TRBJ1-5, is DVKVTQSSRYLVKRTGEKVFLECVQDMDHENMFWYRQDPGLGLRLIYFSYDVKMKEKGDIPEGYSVSREKKERFSLILESASTNQTSMYLCASRSGQQPQHFGDGTRLSIL.

This clone was observed once. V is TRBV20-1 and J is TRBJ1-1, with a tentative D call TRBD1 (6 bases). The V end lost 6 bases, the J end lost 6 bases, and 11 bases lay between the germline ends. This CDR3 has 11 residues. CDR1 and CDR2 from the germline V gene are DFQATT and SNEGSKA (reference sequence). The CDR3 sequence: CSATRGPEAFF. DNA of the CDR3: TGCAGTGCCACCAGGGGACCTGAAGCTTTCTTT.

To note about this clone: The sample holds other DNA sequences that translate to the same CDR3. This rearrangement joins TRBV9 to TRBJ2-3, with a tentative D call TRBD1 (6 bases). Trimming cost V 0 bases and J 3 bases, with 11 bases left between them. This CDR3 has 15 residues. The germline gives CDR1 SGDLS, CDR2 YYNGEE. This chain's CDR3 is CASSVVGQGTDTQYF. Written as DNA, the CDR3 is TGTGCCAGCAGCGTAGTGGGTCAGGGGACAGATACGCAGTATTTT.

This clone was counted a few times. The genes are TRBV12-3 or TRBV12-4 and TRBJ1-5; D unclear. The CDR3 runs 13 residues. The V end lost 3 bases, the J end lost 5 bases, and 8 bases lay between the germline ends. This chain's CDR3 is CASSFSRDQPQHF. CDR3 nucleotide sequence: TGTGCCAGCAGTTTTTCACGAGATCAGCCCCAGCATTTT.

The V and J genes are TRBV6-5 and TRBJ1-3; 7 positions match TRBD1. There are 14 residues in the CDR3. CDR1 MNHEY and CDR2 SVGAGI come from the germline V gene. J gave up 0 bases and V 10 bases, and 6 bases lay outside the gene matches. For the CDR3, the DNA is TGTGCCACCAAGGACAGGCTCTCTGGAAACACCATATATTTT. It codes for CATKDRLSGNTIYF.

CDR3 coding DNA: TGTGCCAGCAGTGAGGGTTTCGCAGGGGAGACCCAGTACTTC. Translation: CASSEGFAGETQYF. The chain recombines TRBV6-1 with TRBJ2-5; D is possibly TRBD1 (5 bases). The germline gives CDR1 MNHNS, CDR2 SASEGT. The V end lost 3 bases, the J end lost 5 bases, and 13 bases lay between the germline ends. The CDR3 totals 14 residues.

In this sample, this clone turned up once. The chain is built from TRBV2 and TRBJ1-2; TRBD1 agrees at 7 bases. Germline V gene data show CDR1 as SNHLY and CDR2 as FYNNEI. The V segment lost 5 bases and the J segment 8 bases; nucleotides outside the gene matches: 8. The CDR3 sequence is 13 residues long. The CDR3 here is CASSLGQAWGYTF. For the CDR3, the DNA is TGTGCCAGCAGTCTAGGACAGGCGTGGGGCTACACCTTC.

This chain uses TRBV5-6 with TRBJ2-7, with 8 bases identical to TRBD2. The CDR3 has 15 residues. After removal of 4 bases from V and 3 bases from J, the junction contained 9 bases not matched to a gene. The germline gives CDR1 SGHDT, CDR2 YYEEEE. CDR3 region: CASSTAGGGDYEQYF. The CDR3 coding sequence is TGTGCCAGCAGCACCGCCGGGGGGGGTGACTACGAGCAGTACTTC.

V is TRBV27 and J is TRBJ2-1, with D perhaps matching TRBD2 (5 bases). Trimming left V 0 bases short and J 3 bases short, with 9 bases between. The germline gives CDR1 MNHEY, CDR2 SMNVEV (reference sequence). CDR3 length: 15 residues. The CDR3 region has the DNA TGTGCCAGCAGTTTATCATACGGGATCTACAATGAGCAGTTCTTC. It translates to CASSLSYGIYNEQFF.

CDR3 in DNA: TGTGCCAGCAGCCAGGCACGAAATGAAAAACTGTTTTTT. This encodes CASSQARNEKLFF. This chain uses TRBV3-1 (or the pseudogene TRBV3-2) with TRBJ1-4; D unclear. The CDR3 is made up of 13 amino acids. V was cut by 3 bases and J by 5 bases, with 7 bases left in between. The germline V gene has CDR1 LGHDT and CDR2 YNNKEL (reference sequence).

The chain joins TRBV10-3 to TRBJ1-2, with no clear D. The V and J ends lost 0 bases and 7 bases respectively, with 9 bases between them. The CDR3 loop spans 13 amino acids. Germline loops: CDR1 ENHRY, CDR2 SYGVKD. Here the CDR3 reads CAISESSLSGYTF. The DNA for the CDR3 is TGTGCCATCAGTGAGTCGTCACTGTCTGGCTACACCTTC.

The V and J genes are TRBV5-1 and TRBJ2-3, with unresolved D. From germline, CDR1 is SGHRS and CDR2 YFSETQ. The ends were cut back, 0 bases at V and 6 bases at J, with 11 bases in the middle. The CDR3 runs 14 residues. The CDR3 DNA follows: TGCGCCAGCAGCTTGGGGCAACAAGCGGATACGCAGTATTTT. Translated, it gives CASSLGQQADTQYF.

V gene TRBV5-5 combines with J gene TRBJ1-1; no reliable D call. V was trimmed by 0 bases and J by 3 bases, leaving 18 bases between them. Looked up from germline, CDR1 is SGHKS and CDR2 is YYEKEE (reference sequence). This CDR3 is built from 17 residues. The CDR3 is CASSLEGWGGIYTEAFF. CDR3 bases: TGTGCCAGCAGCTTGGAGGGTTGGGGAGGTATCTACACTGAAGCTTTCTTT.